This passage covers 3 T cell receptor beta chains from one sample sequenced in a study of shared clonotypes between healthy human individuals. Sequencing used immunoSEQ multiplex PCR; TCRdb keeps in-frame clones, though not all of them. The data show approximately 1,000,000 clones, about 72% seen once. Sample: memory CD4+ T cells from PBMCs. Specified subset: CD45RA-negative fraction. All receptors derive from a man younger than 30 in good health. Some clones in this sample may be carry-over from other donors' samples.

The gene calls are TRBV7-9 and TRBJ2-3; the D gene could be TRBD1 or TRBD2 (5 bases each). Germline CDR1 SEHNR, CDR2 FQNEAQ (reference sequence). V gave up 2 bases and J gave up 0 bases, with 12 bases separating them. This CDR3 is built from 16 residues. CDR3 residues: CASSLWGTDSTDTQYF. DNA of the CDR3: TGTGCCAGCAGCTTATGGGGGACGGACAGCACAGATACGCAGTATTTT.

The J gene is TRBJ2-3, the V gene TRBV2, with no clear D. This CDR3 region has 12 residues. V lost 7 bases and J 3 bases, leaving 8 bases between the germline ends. Germline V lookup: CDR1 SNHLY, CDR2 FYNNEI. In DNA, the CDR3 is TGTGCCAGCAAACTCCTAACAGATACGCAGTATTTT. Its protein is CASKLLTDTQYF.

The V and J genes are TRBV5-1 and TRBJ2-3; maybe TRBD1 (5 bases). The CDR3 length is 16 residues. Trimming left V 5 bases short and J 2 bases short, with 18 bases between. Germline V CDR1 and CDR2: SGHRS, YFSETQ. CDR3 protein: CASSLGAGWDTDTQYF. The CDR3 nucleotides are TGCGCCAGCAGTCTTGGCGCAGGGTGGGACACAGATACGCAGTATTTT.